The 30 T cell receptor beta chains presented below share a single source sample, sequenced in a study of cytomegalovirus exposure and HLA in healthy donors. PCR involved 60 Vbeta and 13 Jbeta primers. Sequenced by immunoSEQ multiplex PCR; TCRdb stores in-frame clones only, minus some. The sample lists about 150,000 clones; roughly three quarters were seen once. The sequencing input was PBMCs. The receptors derive from a man aged 35-49 years in good health and CMV-seronegative.

The rearrangement uses TRBV10-3 and TRBJ1-1; no reliable D call. The V and J ends lost 4 bases and 1 base respectively, with 10 bases between them. In germline, CDR1 is ENHRY, CDR2 SYGVKD. This CDR3 has 14 amino acids. CDR3 region: CAISVGDGNTEAFF. The CDR3 DNA reads as TGTGCCATCAGTGTGGGCGATGGGAACACTGAAGCTTTCTTT.

The J gene is TRBJ2-1, the V gene TRBV11-2, with D perhaps TRBD2 (6 bases). The CDR3 covers 15 residues. Trimming shortened V by 5 bases and J by 3 bases, and 14 bases separated the two germline ends. In germline, CDR1 is SGHAT, CDR2 FQNNGV. The CDR3 reads CASSLIMGGYNEQFF. The CDR3 DNA follows: TGTGCCAGCAGCCTCATAATGGGAGGCTACAATGAGCAGTTCTTC.

This chain uses TRBV25-1 with TRBJ2-1, with 11 bases that match TRBD2. From germline, CDR1 is MGHDK and CDR2 SYGVNS. Germline trimming cut 7 bases from V and 5 bases from J; bases unmatched to any gene: 10. The CDR3 loop spans 16 amino acids. The CDR3 DNA sequence: TGTGCCAGCACTAAAAGCCCGACTAGCGGGAACAATGAGCAGTTCTTC. Encoded protein: CASTKSPTSGNNEQFF.

The V gene is TRBV6-1, the J gene TRBJ2-7; TRBD2 agrees at 10 bases. CDR3 length equals 14 residues. V trimming: 7 bases; J trimming: 7 bases; junction bases outside the gene matches: 10. From germline, CDR1 is MNHNS and CDR2 SASEGT. Here the CDR3 DNA reads TGTGCCAGCATCCTGCCGGGACTAGCGCTAGAGCAGTACTTC. It codes for CASILPGLALEQYF.

The genes are TRBV7-9 and TRBJ2-7; possible D gene TRBD1, 5 bases. Trimming stripped 5 bases from V and 2 bases from J, with 13 bases between. This CDR3 is built from 14 residues. Germline-derived CDR1 and CDR2 are SEHNR and FQNEAQ (reference sequence). The CDR3 sequence is CASSRRTPPYEQYF. CDR3 DNA sequence: TGTGCCAGCAGCCGACGGACACCTCCCTACGAGCAGTACTTC. Looking up the rest from reference TRBV7-9 and TRBJ2-7 gives the full variable domain: DTGVSQNPRHKITKRGQNVTFRCDPISEHNRLYWYRQTLGQGPEFLTYFQNEAQLEKSRLLSDRFSAERPKGSFSTLEIQRTEQGDSAMYLCASSRRTPPYEQYFGPGTRLTVT.

V gene TRBV5-1 combines with J gene TRBJ1-1; 10 positions match TRBD1. The V segment lost 4 bases and the J segment 4 bases; nucleotides outside the gene matches: 4. This CDR3 is built from 14 residues. CDR1 is SGHRS and CDR2 is YFSETQ in the germline V gene. The CDR3 nucleotides read TGCGCCAGCAGCGTTGGACAGGGGGGCACTGAAGCTTTCTTT. Translated: CASSVGQGGTEAFF.

This clone was picked up one time. The chain has TRBV6-1 and TRBJ1-3; unclear D gene. Trimming shortened V by 8 bases and J by 1 base, and 6 bases separated the two germline ends. The CDR3 spans 12 residues. The germline V gene has CDR1 MNHNS and CDR2 SASEGT. CDR3 loop: CASALSGNTIYF. In nucleotides, the CDR3 is TGTGCCAGCGCCCTATCTGGAAACACCATATATTTT.

This sequence joins TRBV5-4 and TRBJ2-3, with 10 bases aligning to TRBD2. Trimming removed 5 bases from V and 4 bases from J; junction bases left unmatched: 4. CDR1 and CDR2 (germline): SGHNT, YYREEE (reference sequence). The CDR3 is 14 amino acids. The chain's CDR3 is CASRSGGASDTQYF. The DNA for the CDR3 is TGTGCCAGCAGAAGCGGGGGGGCATCAGATACGCAGTATTTT.

The chain recombines TRBV14 with TRBJ2-5, with a tentative D call TRBD1 (6 bases). The CDR3 is 16 residues long. The germline V gene encodes CDR1 SGHDN and CDR2 FVKESK. The V end lost 4 bases, the J end lost 5 bases, and 20 bases lay between the germline ends. CDR3 amino acids: CASSPGQQGFGETQYF. Here the CDR3 DNA reads TGTGCCAGCAGCCCGGGCCAACAGGGATTCGGCGAGACCCAGTACTTC.

A few counts support this clone. The chain employs TRBV13 and TRBJ2-7; 11 bases line up with TRBD2. Germline loops: CDR1 PRHDT, CDR2 FYEKMQ (reference sequence). The V gene end was trimmed by 5 bases and the J gene end by 1 base; junction bases not matched to a gene: 7. The CDR3 loop spans 16 amino acids. CDR3 sequence reads: CASSQTGTSGSYEQYF. The CDR3 DNA is TGTGCCAGCAGCCAGACCGGGACTAGCGGATCCTACGAGCAGTACTTC.

J is TRBJ2-7 and V is TRBV29-1, with 8 bases fitting TRBD1. The V and J ends lost 3 bases and 3 bases, in that order; junction bases with no gene match: 1. The CDR3 sequence is 12 residues long. Germline V lookup: CDR1 SQVTM, CDR2 ANQGSEA. CDR3 region: CSVDTGGYEQYF. The CDR3 DNA reads TGCAGCGTTGATACAGGGGGCTACGAGCAGTACTTC.

The chain carries TRBV11-3 and TRBJ2-2, with 10 bases aligning to TRBD2. V shed 2 bases, J shed 4 bases, and the junction held 4 bases outside the gene matches. The CDR3 loop spans 16 amino acids. Germline CDR1 and CDR2: SGHNT and YENEEA. The CDR3, as DNA: TGTGCCAGCAGCTTACTAGCGGGGGTGAGCACCGGGGAGCTGTTTTTT. It yields the protein CASSLLAGVSTGELFF. Together with reference TRBV11-3 and TRBJ2-2, the CDR3 gives the full variable domain: EAGVVQSPRYKIIEKKQPVAFWCNPISGHNTLYWYLQNLGQGPELLIRYENEEAVDDSQLPKDRFSAERLKGVDSTLKIQPAELGDSAVYLCASSLLAGVSTGELFFGEGSRLTVL.

The V and J genes are TRBV10-2 and TRBJ1-1, with D maybe TRBD1 (5 bases). The CDR3 is 15 amino acids. Germline-derived CDR1 and CDR2 are WSHSY and SAAADI. V dropped 1 base and J dropped 4 bases, with 13 bases sitting between them. The CDR3, as DNA: TGCGCCAGCAGTGAGTGGTTCCTGACAGTCACTGAAGCTTTCTTT. It encodes CASSEWFLTVTEAFF.

The chain couples TRBV5-1 to TRBJ2-7; a possible D gene is TRBD2 (6 bases). The CDR3 has 13 residues. Germline V CDR1 and CDR2: SGHRS, YFSETQ. Trimming removed 3 bases at V and 0 bases at J, with 7 bases between. DNA for the CDR3: TGCGCCAGCAGCTGGACTATCTCCTACGAGCAGTACTTC. This translates into CASSWTISYEQYF.

The chain combines TRBV6-5 with TRBJ1-1; D unclear. This CDR3 has 13 amino acids. CDR1 MNHEY and CDR2 SVGAGI come from the germline V gene. V lost 5 bases and J lost 1, with 8 bases in between. The DNA for the CDR3 is TGTGCCAGCAGTCCCGAGAAGAACACTGAAGCTTTCTTT. It encodes CASSPEKNTEAFF.

The J gene is TRBJ2-2, the V gene TRBV19; possibly TRBD2 for D (6 bases). Trimming pared 5 bases from V and 7 bases from J, leaving 14 bases between. Germline CDR1 reads LNHDA; CDR2 reads SQIVND (reference sequence). The CDR3 has 14 residues. CDR3 nucleotide sequence: TGTGCCAGTAGTTGGAGAGGGGAGGACGGGGAGCTGTTTTTT. Protein product: CASSWRGEDGELFF.

This clone turned up a few times. The chain is built from TRBV19 and TRBJ2-1; D is undetermined. Germline CDR1 LNHDA, CDR2 SQIVND (reference sequence). V lost 5 bases and J 6 bases, leaving 17 bases between the germline ends. The CDR3 loop spans 15 amino acids. The CDR3 is CASSSPREAFNEQFF. The CDR3 bases are TGTGCCAGTAGTTCCCCTCGCGAGGCTTTCAATGAGCAGTTCTTC. Combining the CDR3 with reference TRBV19 and TRBJ2-1 gives the whole variable domain DGGITQSPKYLFRKEGQNVTLSCEQNLNHDAMYWYRQDPGQGLRLIYYSQIVNDFQKGDIAEGYSVSREKKESFPLTVTSAQKNPTAFYLCASSSPREAFNEQFFGPGTRLTVL.

A single count supports this clone. V and J are TRBV10-3 and TRBJ2-7; D possibly corresponds to TRBD2 (6 bases). This CDR3 contains 13 residues. CDR1 and CDR2 from the germline V gene are ENHRY and SYGVKD. Trimming took off 4 bases at V and 4 bases at J, with 11 bases between the two ends. The chain's CDR3 is CAISAEGSYEQYF. The CDR3 DNA is TGTGCCATCAGTGCGGAGGGGTCGTACGAGCAGTACTTC.

This clone showed up just a few times. The chain employs TRBV5-1 and TRBJ2-3; possible D gene TRBD1, 6 bases. Per germline, CDR1 SGHRS and CDR2 YFSETQ. Trimming left V 5 bases short and J 0 bases short, with 10 bases between. The CDR3 is 14 amino acids. The CDR3 DNA reads as TGCGCCAGCAGTATCGGACAGAGCACAGATACGCAGTATTTT. It is translated as CASSIGQSTDTQYF.

This rearrangement joins TRBV6-6 to TRBJ1-4; 10 bases line up with TRBD1. The germline gives CDR1 MNHNY, CDR2 SVGAGI (reference sequence). The CDR3 has 15 residues. V lost 6 bases, J lost 3 bases, and 4 bases stayed unmatched. CDR3 region: CASRWGTGANEKLFF. CDR3 in DNA: TGTGCCAGCAGGTGGGGGACAGGGGCTAATGAAAAACTGTTTTTT.

The DNA for the CDR3 is TGTGCCAGCAGCCCACGACACGGCGAGGGGACCCAGTACTTC. This gives the protein CASSPRHGEGTQYF. The chain carries TRBV11-2 and TRBJ2-5; D possibly corresponds to TRBD2 (5 bases). Germline CDR1 reads SGHAT; CDR2 reads FQNNGV. The length of the CDR3 is 14 residues. The V end was cut by 5 bases, the J end by 7 bases, with 17 bases between. The full variable domain, in which reference TRBV11-2 and TRBJ2-5 provide the parts outside the CDR3, is EAGVAQSPRYKIIEKRQSVAFWCNPISGHATLYWYQQILGQGPKLLIQFQNNGVVDDSQLPKDRFSAERLKGVDSTLKIQPAKLEDSAVYLCASSPRHGEGTQYFGPGTRLLVL.

This clone was observed a few times. This CDR3 reads CASSDSPCRETQYF. The DNA for the CDR3 is TGTGCCAGCAGTGACTCGCCTTGCAGGGAGACCCAGTACTTC. The V and J genes are TRBV6-4 and TRBJ2-5, with no clear D. CDR3 length equals 14 residues. Germline V gene lookup returns CDR1 MRHNA and CDR2 SNTAGT. Trimming stripped 0 bases from V and 5 bases from J, with 10 bases between.

The genes are TRBV5-1 and TRBJ2-5, with TRBD2 as a possible D gene (6 bases). Germline V gene data show CDR1 as SGHRS and CDR2 as YFSETQ. The CDR3 runs to 15 residues. Trimming left V 0 bases short and J 3 bases short, with 12 bases between. In DNA form, the CDR3 reads TGCGCCAGCAGCTTGGGGGGGGTGACTGAAGAGACCCAGTACTTC. Translation: CASSLGGVTEETQYF.

This clone has just one count. The V and J genes are TRBV7-7 and TRBJ2-7; TRBD1 might be the D (5 bases). This CDR3 contains 15 residues. Trimming cost V 2 bases and J 0 bases, with 11 bases left between them. The germline V gene has CDR1 SSHAT and CDR2 FNYEAQ (reference sequence). The CDR3 sequence is CASSLHAGPSYEQYF. The CDR3 DNA is TGTGCCAGCAGCTTACATGCAGGGCCCTCCTACGAGCAGTACTTC.

The chain carries TRBV4-1 and TRBJ1-4, with a tentative D call TRBD1 (6 bases). This CDR3 is 14 amino acids long. Trimming left V 3 bases short and J 10 bases short, with 15 bases between. The germline V gene encodes CDR1 MGHRA and CDR2 YSYEKL. The CDR3 DNA is TGCGCCAGCAGCCAGTACTGGGGAGGGGGAAAACTGTTTTTT. It encodes CASSQYWGGGKLFF.

This chain joins TRBV19 and TRBJ2-5; TRBD2 matches at 10 bases. The J call is in doubt because the DNA end fits TRBJ2-7 better. Germline CDR1 LNHDA, CDR2 SQIVND (reference sequence). This CDR3 region has 17 residues. CDR3 in amino acids: CASSIASGLAGVYEQYF. The CDR3 DNA follows: TGTGCCAGTAGTATAGCTTCCGGGCTAGCGGGGGTTTACGAGCAGTACTTC.

The chain recombines TRBV19 with TRBJ1-1; D might be TRBD1 (6 bases). The CDR3 sequence is 11 residues long. V lost 7 bases and J lost 7, with 10 bases in between. Germline assignment: CDR1 LNHDA and CDR2 SQIVND (reference sequence). CDR3: CASIRGGEAFF. In DNA form, the CDR3 reads TGTGCCAGTATCAGGGGCGGTGAAGCTTTCTTT.

This clone is a singleton in its sample. The V and J genes are TRBV15 and TRBJ2-4, with D possibly matching TRBD1 (6 bases). CDR3 length: 15 amino acids. With 6 bases removed from V and 4 bases from J, the gap between germline ends came to 16 bases. The V gene's germline CDR1 is LNHNV and CDR2 YYDKDF (reference sequence). The CDR3 here is CATSTRRQEKNIQYF. DNA of the CDR3: TGTGCCACCAGTACCCGGAGACAGGAGAAAAACATTCAGTACTTC.

The chain links TRBV7-2 to TRBJ2-7, with 9 positions matching TRBD1. The CDR3 sequence is 14 residues long. Trimming cost V 5 bases and J 2 bases; bases outside gene matches: 4. Germline loops: CDR1 SGHTA, CDR2 FQGNSA. CDR3 protein: CASSPGQGPYEQYF. CDR3 DNA sequence: TGTGCCAGCAGCCCGGGACAGGGCCCCTACGAGCAGTACTTC.

This chain uses TRBV5-4 with TRBJ2-3; D possibly corresponds to TRBD2 (6 bases). The CDR3 spans 14 residues. CDR1 is SGHNT, CDR2 YYREEE, per germline (reference sequence). V gave up 5 bases and J gave up 2 bases, with 12 bases separating them. In DNA form, the CDR3 reads TGTGCCAGCAGTCGGGAGACAGACACAGATACGCAGTATTTT. Protein: CASSRETDTDTQYF.